The TCR beta chain described here comes from a study of shared clonotypes between healthy human individuals (TCRdb year 2020). Study-level background: The cohort comprised two women and a few men aged 18 to 49 years. For each donor, three plates each were used for CD4 naive and CD4 memory, two plates were used for CD8 naive, and one plate was used for CD8 memory. To estimate repertoire size and how much clonotypes are shared between individuals, the study performed deep sequencing of blood TCR repertoires from five healthy adults. Libraries were prepared and TCR repertoires were sequenced by different laboratories using diverse techniques, in order to increase sequencing depth and limit assay-specific biases. Between about 0.8 and 9.5 billion PBMCs per donor were obtained by leukapheresis.

Paper-wide results and their limitations: Pairwise subsampling indicated that sequencing depth was expected to affect the degree of clonotype sharing among donors. The genetic and exposure-history diversity represented was limited by the small number of donors. Sampling was limited to blood, and TCR repertoires in tissue likely differ from TCR repertoires in blood. Incomplete sequencing was indicated by rarefaction of sorted-subset datasets, despite the large sequencing depth. Naive subsets generally had larger estimated clonotype richness than memory subsets. Clonotypes shared by all four sorted-subset donors showed higher generation probabilities than non-shared clonotypes. When a few donors were compared, the shared fraction of clonotypes was 5% to 6.5% for naive CD4, over 3% for naive CD8, more than 2% for memory CD4, and around 0.37% for memory CD8.

The germline V gene (reference sequence) provides CDR1 LNHDA and CDR2 SQIVND. The CDR3 numbers 16 residues from cysteine through phenylalanine. Only the CDR3 region is kept as DNA, spanning 48 bases read in frame from base 1. V and J are trimmed by 1 base and 0 bases, and the gene matches miss 4 bases of the junction. The donors were healthy, HIV-negative adults who had no recently reported acute infections or vaccinations. Every donor was a Caucasian adult living in Nashville, Tennessee, USA. CD4+ T cells were enriched by magnetic negative selection; naive cells were then positively selected on CD45RA, and the negative fraction formed the memory subset. Blood was obtained by leukapheresis, after which PBMCs were separated by Ficoll-Histopaque density gradient centrifugation and cryopreserved in liquid nitrogen vapor phase. Analytical flow cytometry was used to check the purity and quantity of every magnetically sorted T cell population. Genomic DNA was isolated from every sorted fraction and measured by UV absorbance on a Nanodrop 2000c.

Concerning this clone itself: What this receptor recognizes is not known. No qualities accompany the bases; no much larger clone lies one base away.

TCR CDR3 regions were amplified from genomic DNA by multiplex PCR using the deep immunoSEQ assay. Genomic DNA extracted from each cell subset was distributed evenly over all wells of several immunoSEQ 96-well plates, and each plate served as one replicate. Each replicate PCR for sorted subsets received about 200 ng genomic DNA, equal to about 30,000 T cell genomes. Purified libraries were measured with a Qubit 3.0 fluorometer, size-checked on a Bioanalyzer 2100, and measured again with the KAPA Library Quantification kit. A separate single-read 150-cycle Illumina NextSeq 550 flow cell was used to sequence each immunoSEQ 96-well plate. For the original study's pipeline: Because the immunoSEQ output included only junctional sequences and no quality scores, the filtering could not be the same as the filtering used for full-length reads. To assign V/J genes and CDR3, sequences were annotated against IMGT germline references using PyIR, a Python wrapper for IgBLAST v1.9. Reads were filtered out if the reads had weak V/J assignments (E-value above 1e-6), no CDR3, stop codons, out-of-frame junctions, or ambiguous translated residues. V3J clonotypes were defined by identical inferred V gene, J gene, and CDR3 amino acid sequence. Percentage overlap between repertoires was computed as shared unique clonotypes divided by the size of the smaller repertoire. Richness of each repertoire was evaluated using RTK rarefaction, the Chao1 estimator, and Recon v2.1 estimates of unobserved clonotypes. For all TCRbeta clonotypes obtained by the gDNA method from a few donors, generation probabilities were computed with OLGA. The source is immuneACCESS, and TCRdb retained only in-frame sequences with V and J called. Part of the clones is not carried over; for the studies checked, unresolved V genes explain less than half of this, and the remainder is unexplained. The DNA gave D and trimming, while V, J and clone size come from that table. The sample table contains about 180,000 clones; only one count was recorded for just under 95% of them. Around 0.067% of the sample goes to the ten largest clones.

The specimen was naive CD4+ T cells sorted from blood. Sample cell subset or site, as interpreted from the label and publication: CD45RA+ positively selected. This TCR was sampled from a woman in her thirties in good health. Recombination linked TRBV19 to TRBJ2-3; 7 junctional bases match TRBD1. For the CDR3, the sequence is CASSIGDRPSTDTQYF. The nucleotide sequence is TGTGCCAGTAGTATAGGGGACAGACCTAGCACAGATACGCAGTATTTT.